These T cell receptor beta chains were read from a single sample in a study of low-dose radiotherapy and immunotherapy resistance in tumors. TCRdb ran MiXCR on the reads and lists one entry per CDR3 protein. The table lists around 99,000 distinct CDR3 sequences, 8% to 10% of them singletons, with 0.95% to 1.3% in the top ten. The specimen was PBMCs, collected before treatment. All receptors derive from a male donor with prostate cancer. Both conserved end residues are part of each CDR3. Fields, in order: V gene, clone size, J gene, D gene, CDR3 DNA, CDR3 protein. A D gene is named only where the DNA matches it firmly. Clone size, where shown, is once, few, many, or a class for clones that have expanded.

V: TRBV10-3; size: many; J: TRBJ2-1; D: -; DNA: TGTGCCATCAGAGTGGCCCATGAGCAGTTCTTC; CDR3: CAIRVAHEQFF
V: TRBV29-1; size: many; J: TRBJ1-1; D: -; DNA: TGCAGCGTCCGACCGGGGAACACTGAAGCTTTCTTT; CDR3: CSVRPGNTEAFF
V: TRBV6-2/TRBV6-3; size: many; J: TRBJ2-7; D: TRBD1; DNA: TGTGCCAGCAGACCCGGACAGGGTTTTTACGAGCAGTACTTC; CDR3: CASRPGQGFYEQYF
V: TRBV13; size: -; J: TRBJ2-2; D: -; DNA: TGTGCCAGCAGCCCAGGGAATTTAGACACCGGGGAGCTGTTTTTT; CDR3: CASSPGNLDTGELFF
V: TRBV4-2; size: few; J: TRBJ2-6; D: TRBD1; DNA: TGTGCCAGCAGCCAGGTGACAGGGTCTGGGGCCAACGTCCTGACTTTC; CDR3: CASSQVTGSGANVLTF
V: TRBV20-1; size: many; J: TRBJ2-1; D: TRBD2; DNA: TGCAGTGCTAGGGGACGACTAGCGTCCTACAATGAGCAGTTCTTC; CDR3: CSARGRLASYNEQFF
V: TRBV30; size: many; J: TRBJ1-5; D: TRBD1; DNA: TGTGCGTGGGACAGGGACAATCAGCCCCAGCATTTT; CDR3: CAWDRDNQPQHF
V: TRBV2; size: -; J: TRBJ2-3; D: -; DNA: TGTGCCAGCAGTAAGATTACCAGTAGCACAGATACGCAGTATTTT; CDR3: CASSKITSSTDTQYF
V: TRBV20-1; size: many; J: TRBJ2-5; D: TRBD1; DNA: TGCAGTGCTCCGCTCCCCGGGACAGCTGGTGAGACCCAGTACTTC; CDR3: CSAPLPGTAGETQYF
V: TRBV20-1; size: many; J: TRBJ1-6; D: -; DNA: TGCAGTGCTAGGGGGGGGGCAGGGTCGTATTCACCCCTCCACTTT; CDR3: CSARGGAGSYSPLHF
V: TRBV6-5; size: many; J: TRBJ2-3; D: -; DNA: TGTGCCAGCAGCCACGGAGGACAGCGTAGCACAGATACGCAGTATTTT; CDR3: CASSHGGQRSTDTQYF
V: TRBV28; size: many; J: TRBJ2-3; D: -; DNA: TGTGCCAGCAGTTCGGGGGTAGATACGCAGTATTTT; CDR3: CASSSGVDTQYF
V: TRBV7-8; size: few; J: TRBJ2-1; D: TRBD1; DNA: TGTGCCAGCAGCTTAGCGGACAGGGCTTCCTACAATGAGCAGTTCTTC; CDR3: CASSLADRASYNEQFF
V: TRBV5-1; size: few; J: TRBJ1-2; D: -; DNA: TGCGCCAGCAGCTTGGCCGAGGGGGCTAACTATGGCTACACCTTC; CDR3: CASSLAEGANYGYTF
V: TRBV7-2; size: many; J: TRBJ2-5; D: -; DNA: TGTGCCAGCAGCTTATACGGGCCTCAAGAGACCCAGTACTTC; CDR3: CASSLYGPQETQYF
V: TRBV7-2; size: many; J: TRBJ2-7; D: -; DNA: TGTGCCAGCAGCTCCACAGGATACGGCTCCTACGAGCAGTACTTC; CDR3: CASSSTGYGSYEQYF
V: TRBV10-2; size: many; J: TRBJ2-5; D: -; DNA: TGCGCCAGCAGGCGGGGACAAGAGACCCAGTACTTC; CDR3: CASRRGQETQYF